These 13 T cell receptor beta chains share one sample of origin, sequenced in a study of OX40 agonist ivuxolimab in advanced cancers. Only in-frame clones appear in the TCRdb table, and some are missing; sequencing was by immunoSEQ multiplex PCR. The sample has roughly 30,000 clones, about nine tenths seen once. The specimen comprised CD4+ or CD8+ T cells sorted from blood, sampled in a trial of the OX40 agonist ivuxolimab. These receptors all come from an adult with an advanced solid tumor such as melanoma, head and neck, liver or kidney cancer.

The chain employs TRBV6-5 and TRBJ2-5, with D possibly being TRBD1 or TRBD2 (5 bases each). V lost 6 bases, J lost 4 bases, and 18 bases lay in between. This CDR3 has 15 amino acids. Germline V gives CDR1 MNHEY, CDR2 SVGAGI. The CDR3 bases are TGTGCCAGCAGCTCAACCGGGACCCCGGGAGAGACCCAGTACTTC. This translates into CASSSTGTPGETQYF.

J is TRBJ1-1 and V is TRBV19; no reliable D call. CDR1 LNHDA and CDR2 SQIVND come from the germline V gene (reference sequence). The V gene lost 6 bases and the J gene lost 2 bases, with 7 bases spanning the gap. The CDR3 runs to 12 residues. The CDR3 bases are TGTGCCAGTAGATGGGCCAACACTGAAGCTTTCTTT. Translated, it gives CASRWANTEAFF.

The V call is TRBV18, the J call TRBJ1-3; D gene unclear. Trimming cost V 0 bases and J 0 bases, with 9 bases left between them. Germline-derived CDR1 and CDR2 are KGHSH and LQKENI. The CDR3 spans 16 residues. CDR3 nucleotide sequence: TGTGCCAGCTCACCACCTCAGCCGAGCTCTGGAAACACCATATATTTT. Translation gives CASSPPQPSSGNTIYF.

The rearrangement uses TRBV4-1 and TRBJ2-7; D possibly corresponds to TRBD1 (6 bases). Trimming pared 1 base from V and 3 bases from J, leaving 16 bases between. The CDR3 is 16 amino acids. Germline lookup yields CDR1 MGHRA and CDR2 YSYEKL. CDR3 sequence: CASSQATGKLIYEQYF. As DNA, the CDR3 is TGCGCCAGCAGCCAAGCGACAGGCAAACTAATCTACGAGCAGTACTTC.

This sequence joins TRBV5-4 and TRBJ2-1; 12 bases align to TRBD2. The CDR3 extends over 16 amino acids. Per germline, CDR1 SGHNT and CDR2 YYREEE (reference sequence). V shed 5 bases, J shed 4 bases, and the junction held 7 bases outside the gene matches. The CDR3 DNA sequence: TGTGCCAGCAGTCGGACTAGCGGGATAAGATACAATGAGCAGTTCTTC. Residues: CASSRTSGIRYNEQFF. Complete variable domain (other parts from reference TRBV5-4 and TRBJ2-1): ETGVTQSPTHLIKTRGQQVTLRCSSQSGHNTVSWYQQALGQGPQFIFQYYREEENGRGNFPPRFSGLQFPNYSSELNVNALELDDSALYLCASSRTSGIRYNEQFFGPGTRLTVL.

This chain uses TRBV11-1 with TRBJ2-7; 8 bases agree with TRBD1. Germline V gene data show CDR1 as SGHAT and CDR2 as FQDESV (reference sequence). The V segment lost 5 bases and the J segment 6 bases; nucleotides outside the gene matches: 6. This CDR3 is 13 amino acids long. CDR3 amino acids: CASSPTDRGEQYF. The CDR3 DNA reads TGTGCCAGCAGCCCAACTGACAGGGGCGAGCAGTACTTC. Combining the CDR3 with reference TRBV11-1 and TRBJ2-7 gives the whole variable domain EAEVAQSPRYKITEKSQAVAFWCDPISGHATLYWYRQILGQGPELLVQFQDESVVDDSQLPKDRFSAERLKGVDSTLKIQPAELGDSAMYLCASSPTDRGEQYFGPGTRLTVT.

This chain joins TRBV11-3 and TRBJ2-3; D is ambiguous. This CDR3 region has 15 residues. Germline CDR1 is SGHNT and CDR2 is YENEEA. V was cut by 2 bases and J by 0 bases, with 9 bases left in between. The CDR3 DNA follows: TGTGCCAGCAGCTTATCGTATACTAGCACAGATACGCAGTATTTT. Residues: CASSLSYTSTDTQYF.

The CDR3 bases are TGCAGCGCCTCCGAGGGAGGTTCTGAAGCTTTCTTT. Amino acids: CSASEGGSEAFF. The chain joins TRBV29-1 to TRBJ1-1; no clear D gene. There are 12 residues in the CDR3. Germline V CDR1 and CDR2: SQVTM, ANQGSEA. Trimming removed 7 bases at V and 6 bases at J, with 15 bases between.

The genes are TRBV10-2 and TRBJ2-3; D unresolved. V was cut by 8 bases and J by 5 bases, with 20 bases left in between. Germline loops: CDR1 WSHSY, CDR2 SAAADI. The CDR3 is made up of 15 amino acids. The CDR3 region is CASSPLVTWGDTQYF. For the CDR3, the DNA is TGCGCCAGCTCCCCGCTAGTGACGTGGGGAGATACGCAGTATTTT.

The chain joins TRBV27 to TRBJ2-3; D is unresolved. V lost 4 bases and J lost 4, with 6 bases in between. The CDR3 spans 12 residues. Germline CDR1 MNHEY, CDR2 SMNVEV (reference sequence). The CDR3 region has the DNA TGTGCCAGCAGTTATCGGGCAGATACGCAGTATTTT. Translating gives CASSYRADTQYF.

This clone came up a few times. The chain uses TRBV7-6 and TRBJ2-6; D unclear. The CDR3 covers 13 residues. Germline loops: CDR1 SGHVS, CDR2 FNYEAQ. V was pared by 8 bases and J by 2 bases, with 7 bases between. The CDR3 nucleotides read TGTGCCAGCGGCACAGCTGGGGCCAACGTCCTGACTTTC. It encodes CASGTAGANVLTF.

The CDR3 DNA sequence: TGCAGCGTTCTAGGACTAGCAGCCTACGAGCAGTACTTC. It is translated as CSVLGLAAYEQYF. The rearrangement uses TRBV29-1 and TRBJ2-7, with 8 bases lining up with TRBD2. CDR1 and CDR2 from the germline V gene are SQVTM and ANQGSEA. Trimming removed 5 bases from V and 2 bases from J; junction bases left unmatched: 5. This CDR3 spans 13 amino acids.

Concerning this clone itself: A junction boundary mismatches the germline segment, possibly from a read error. Within the sample, other DNA sequences also encode this same CDR3. The rearrangement links TRBV19 to TRBJ1-1, with 7 bases aligning to TRBD1. The CDR3 totals 14 residues. Germline CDR1 is LNHDA and CDR2 is SQIVND (reference sequence). In DNA form, the CDR3 reads TGCGCCAGTAGTATATCGCACAGGGGCACTGAAGCTTTCTTT. Its translation: CASSISHRGTEAFF.